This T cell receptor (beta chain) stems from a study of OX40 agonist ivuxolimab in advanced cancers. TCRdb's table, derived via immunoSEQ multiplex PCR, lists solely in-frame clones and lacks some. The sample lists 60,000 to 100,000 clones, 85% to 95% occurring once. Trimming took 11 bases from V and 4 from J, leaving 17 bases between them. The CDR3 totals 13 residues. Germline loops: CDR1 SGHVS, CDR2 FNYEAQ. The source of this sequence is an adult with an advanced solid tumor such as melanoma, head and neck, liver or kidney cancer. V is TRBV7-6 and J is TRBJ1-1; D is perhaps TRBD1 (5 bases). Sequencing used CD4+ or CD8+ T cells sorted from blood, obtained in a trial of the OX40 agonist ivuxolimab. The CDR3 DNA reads TGTGCCGTCTTGGGGGGAAAGGCCACTGAAGCTTTCTTT. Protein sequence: CAVLGGKATEAFF.